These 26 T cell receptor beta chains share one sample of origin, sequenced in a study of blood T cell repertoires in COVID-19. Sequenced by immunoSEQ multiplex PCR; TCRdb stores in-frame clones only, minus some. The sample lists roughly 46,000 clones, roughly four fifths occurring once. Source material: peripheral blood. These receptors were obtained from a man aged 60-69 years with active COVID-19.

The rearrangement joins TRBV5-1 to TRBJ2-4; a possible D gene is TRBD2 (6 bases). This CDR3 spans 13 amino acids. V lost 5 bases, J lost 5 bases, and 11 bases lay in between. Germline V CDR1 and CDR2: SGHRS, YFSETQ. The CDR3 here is CASRTSGENIQYF. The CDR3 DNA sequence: TGCGCCAGCAGGACTAGTGGGGAAAACATTCAGTACTTC.

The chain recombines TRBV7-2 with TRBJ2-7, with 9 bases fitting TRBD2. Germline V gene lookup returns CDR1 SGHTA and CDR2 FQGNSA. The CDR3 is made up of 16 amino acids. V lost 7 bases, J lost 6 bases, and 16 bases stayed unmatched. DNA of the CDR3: TGTGCCAGCACCCTCGCCCGCGGGGGGGCTCCACGCGAGCAGTACTTC. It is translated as CASTLARGGAPREQYF.

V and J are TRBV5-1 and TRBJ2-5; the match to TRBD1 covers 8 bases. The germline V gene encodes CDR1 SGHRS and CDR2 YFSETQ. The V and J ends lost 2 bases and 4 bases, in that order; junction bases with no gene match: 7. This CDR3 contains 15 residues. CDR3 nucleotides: TGCGCCAGCAGCTTCAGGGGGCAGTTTCGAGAGACCCAGTACTTC. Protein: CASSFRGQFRETQYF.

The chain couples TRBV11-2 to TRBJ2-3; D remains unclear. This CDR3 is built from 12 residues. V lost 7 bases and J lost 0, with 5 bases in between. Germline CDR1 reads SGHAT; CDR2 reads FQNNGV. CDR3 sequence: CASTPSTDTQYF. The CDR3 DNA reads TGTGCCAGCACCCCTAGCACAGATACGCAGTATTTT.

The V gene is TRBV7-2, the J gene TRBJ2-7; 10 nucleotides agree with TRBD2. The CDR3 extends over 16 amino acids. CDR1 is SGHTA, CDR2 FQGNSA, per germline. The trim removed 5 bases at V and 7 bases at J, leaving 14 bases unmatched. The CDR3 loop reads CASSRPKAGGPHEQYF. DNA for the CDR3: TGTGCCAGCAGCCGGCCTAAAGCGGGAGGGCCCCATGAGCAGTACTTC.

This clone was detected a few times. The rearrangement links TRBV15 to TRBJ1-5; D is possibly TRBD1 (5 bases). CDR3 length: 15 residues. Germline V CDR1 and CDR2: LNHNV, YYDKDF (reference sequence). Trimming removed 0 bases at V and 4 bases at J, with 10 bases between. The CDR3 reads CATSRDGQPNQPQHF. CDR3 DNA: TGTGCCACCAGCAGAGATGGACAACCAAATCAGCCCCAGCATTTT. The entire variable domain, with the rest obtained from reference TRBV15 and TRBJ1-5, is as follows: DAMVIQNPRYQVTQFGKPVTLSCSQTLNHNVMYWYQQKSSQAPKLLFHYYDKDFNNEADTPDNFQSRRPNTSFCFLDIRSPGLGDTAMYLCATSRDGQPNQPQHFGDGTRLSIL.

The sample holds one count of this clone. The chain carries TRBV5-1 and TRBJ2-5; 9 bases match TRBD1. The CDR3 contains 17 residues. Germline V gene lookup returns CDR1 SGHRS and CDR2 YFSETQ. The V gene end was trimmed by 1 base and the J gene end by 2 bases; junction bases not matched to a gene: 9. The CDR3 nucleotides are TGCGCCAGCAGCTTGTTACCAGGACAGGGGACGCAAGAGACCCAGTACTTC. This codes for CASSLLPGQGTQETQYF.

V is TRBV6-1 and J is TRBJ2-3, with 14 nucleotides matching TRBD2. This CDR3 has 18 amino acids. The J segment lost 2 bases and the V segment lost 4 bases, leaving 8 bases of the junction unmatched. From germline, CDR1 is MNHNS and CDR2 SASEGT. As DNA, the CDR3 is TGTGCCAGCAGTGCTCGACTAGCGGGGGGGAGAAACACAGATACGCAGTATTTT. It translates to CASSARLAGGRNTDTQYF.

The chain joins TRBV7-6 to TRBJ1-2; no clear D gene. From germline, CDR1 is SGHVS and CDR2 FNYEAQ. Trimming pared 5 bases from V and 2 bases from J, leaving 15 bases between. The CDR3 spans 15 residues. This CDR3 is CASSPGGGQNYGYTF. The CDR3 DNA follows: TGTGCCAGCAGCCCGGGAGGCGGGCAGAACTATGGCTACACCTTC.

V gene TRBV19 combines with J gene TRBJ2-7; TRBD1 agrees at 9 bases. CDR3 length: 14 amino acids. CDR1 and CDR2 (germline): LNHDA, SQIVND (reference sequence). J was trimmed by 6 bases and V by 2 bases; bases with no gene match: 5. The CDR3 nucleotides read TGTGCCAGTAGTATAACCGGGACAGGGAGCGAGCAGTACTTC. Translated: CASSITGTGSEQYF. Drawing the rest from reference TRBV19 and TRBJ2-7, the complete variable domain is DGGITQSPKYLFRKEGQNVTLSCEQNLNHDAMYWYRQDPGQGLRLIYYSQIVNDFQKGDIAEGYSVSREKKESFPLTVTSAQKNPTAFYLCASSITGTGSEQYFGPGTRLTVT.

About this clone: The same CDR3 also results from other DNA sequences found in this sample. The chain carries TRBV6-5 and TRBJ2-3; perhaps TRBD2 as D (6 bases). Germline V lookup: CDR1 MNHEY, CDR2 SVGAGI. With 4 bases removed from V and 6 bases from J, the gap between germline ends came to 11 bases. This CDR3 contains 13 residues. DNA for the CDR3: TGTGCCAGCAGTTCGACCCGGGGGGATACGCAGTATTTT. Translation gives CASSSTRGDTQYF.

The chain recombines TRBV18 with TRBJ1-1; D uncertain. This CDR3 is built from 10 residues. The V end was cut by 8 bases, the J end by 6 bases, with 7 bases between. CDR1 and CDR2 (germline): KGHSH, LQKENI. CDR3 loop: CASPIPEAFF. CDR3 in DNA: TGTGCCAGCCCTATACCTGAAGCTTTCTTT. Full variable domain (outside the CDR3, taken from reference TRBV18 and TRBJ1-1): NAGVMQNPRHLVRRRGQEARLRCSPMKGHSHVYWYRQLPEEGLKFMVYLQKENIIDESGMPKERFSAEFPKEGPSILRIQQVVRGDSAAYFCASPIPEAFFGQGTRLTVV.

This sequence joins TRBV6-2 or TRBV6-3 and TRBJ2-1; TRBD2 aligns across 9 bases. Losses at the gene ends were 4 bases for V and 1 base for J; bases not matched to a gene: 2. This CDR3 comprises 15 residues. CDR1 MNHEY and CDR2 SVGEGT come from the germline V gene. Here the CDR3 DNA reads TGTGCCAGCAGTTCTAGCGGGAAGTCCTACAATGAGCAGTTCTTC. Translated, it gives CASSSSGKSYNEQFF.

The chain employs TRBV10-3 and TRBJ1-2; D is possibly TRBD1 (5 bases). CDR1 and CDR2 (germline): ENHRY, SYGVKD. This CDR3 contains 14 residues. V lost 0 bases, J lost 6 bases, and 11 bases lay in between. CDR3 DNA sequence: TGTGCCATCAGTGAGTCGGGGGGACCCGATGGCTACACCTTC. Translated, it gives CAISESGGPDGYTF.

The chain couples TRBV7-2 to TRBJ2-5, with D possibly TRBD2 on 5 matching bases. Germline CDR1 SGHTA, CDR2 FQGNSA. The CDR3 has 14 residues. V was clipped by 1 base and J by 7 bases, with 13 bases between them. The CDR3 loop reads CASSLGGTRGTQYF. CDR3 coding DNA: TGTGCCAGCAGCTTAGGCGGCACCCGGGGGACCCAGTACTTC.

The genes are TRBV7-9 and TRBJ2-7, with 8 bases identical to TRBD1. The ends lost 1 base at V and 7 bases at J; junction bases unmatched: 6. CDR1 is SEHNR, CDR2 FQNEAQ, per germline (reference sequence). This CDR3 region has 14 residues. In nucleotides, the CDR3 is TGTGCCAGCAGCTTAGTGCAGGGGGCTGAAGAGCAGTACTTC. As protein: CASSLVQGAEEQYF.

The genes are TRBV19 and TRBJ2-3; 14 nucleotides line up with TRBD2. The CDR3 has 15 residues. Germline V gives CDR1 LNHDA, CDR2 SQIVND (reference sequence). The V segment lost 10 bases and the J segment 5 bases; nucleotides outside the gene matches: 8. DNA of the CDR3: TGTGCCACCTCTCAGGGACTAGCGGGAGTAGATACGCAGTATTTT. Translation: CATSQGLAGVDTQYF.

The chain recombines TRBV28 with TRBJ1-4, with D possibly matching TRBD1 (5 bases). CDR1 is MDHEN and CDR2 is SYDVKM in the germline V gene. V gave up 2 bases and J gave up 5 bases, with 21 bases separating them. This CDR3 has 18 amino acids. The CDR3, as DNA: TGTGCCAGCAGTTTAAGGAAGGGTTGGGGCCTACCGAATGAAAAACTGTTTTTT. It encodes CASSLRKGWGLPNEKLFF.

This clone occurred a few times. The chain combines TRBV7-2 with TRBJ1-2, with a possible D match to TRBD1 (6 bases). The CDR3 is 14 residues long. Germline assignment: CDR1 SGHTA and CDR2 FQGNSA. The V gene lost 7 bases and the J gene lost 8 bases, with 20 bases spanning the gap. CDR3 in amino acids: CASTSGGTLGGYTF. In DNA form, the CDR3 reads TGTGCCAGCACCTCGGGAGGGACACTGGGAGGCTACACCTTC.

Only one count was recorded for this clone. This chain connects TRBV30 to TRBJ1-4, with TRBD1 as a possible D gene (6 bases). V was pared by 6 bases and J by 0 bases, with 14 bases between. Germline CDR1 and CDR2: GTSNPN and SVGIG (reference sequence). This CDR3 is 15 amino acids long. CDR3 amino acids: CACLPQGATNEKLFF. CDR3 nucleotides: TGTGCCTGTTTGCCACAGGGTGCAACTAATGAAAAACTGTTTTTT.

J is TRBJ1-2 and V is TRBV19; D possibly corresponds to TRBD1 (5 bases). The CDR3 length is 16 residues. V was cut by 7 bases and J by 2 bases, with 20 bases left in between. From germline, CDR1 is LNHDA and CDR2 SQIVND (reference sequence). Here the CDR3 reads CASMGGALLTNYGYTF. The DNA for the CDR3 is TGTGCCAGTATGGGTGGGGCGTTGCTGACCAACTATGGCTACACCTTC.

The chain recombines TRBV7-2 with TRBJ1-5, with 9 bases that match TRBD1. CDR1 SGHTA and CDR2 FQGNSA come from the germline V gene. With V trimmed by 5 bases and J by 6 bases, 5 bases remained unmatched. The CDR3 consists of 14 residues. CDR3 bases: TGTGCCAGCAGCAGAGGGACAGGGCGTCAGCCCCAGCATTTT. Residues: CASSRGTGRQPQHF.

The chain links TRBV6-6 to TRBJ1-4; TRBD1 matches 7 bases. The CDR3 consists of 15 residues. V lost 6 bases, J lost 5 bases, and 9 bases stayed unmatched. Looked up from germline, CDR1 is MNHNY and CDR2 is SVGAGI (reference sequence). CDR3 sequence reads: CASRVGGAGNEKLFF. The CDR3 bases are TGTGCCAGCAGGGTAGGGGGCGCTGGAAATGAAAAACTGTTTTTT.

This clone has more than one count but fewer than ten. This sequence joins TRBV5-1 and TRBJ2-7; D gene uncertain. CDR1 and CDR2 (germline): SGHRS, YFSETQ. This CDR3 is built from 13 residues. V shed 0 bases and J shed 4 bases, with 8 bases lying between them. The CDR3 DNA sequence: TGCGCCAGCAGCTTGGAGTCTAAGTACGAGCAGTACTTC. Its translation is CASSLESKYEQYF.

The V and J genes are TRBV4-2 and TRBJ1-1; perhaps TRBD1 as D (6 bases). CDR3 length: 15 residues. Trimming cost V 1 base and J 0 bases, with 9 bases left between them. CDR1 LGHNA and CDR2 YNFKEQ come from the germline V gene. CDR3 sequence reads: CASSQAGGMNTEAFF. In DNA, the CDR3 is TGTGCCAGCAGCCAAGCGGGGGGCATGAACACTGAAGCTTTCTTT.

The CDR3 is CASSPGTIQETQYF. CDR3 bases: TGTGCCAGCAGCCCCGGGACTATCCAAGAGACCCAGTACTTC. V is TRBV6-5 and J is TRBJ2-5; 7 bases map to TRBD2. This CDR3 comprises 14 residues. V was pared by 6 bases and J by 1 base, with 5 bases of the junction left unmatched. Germline values: CDR1 MNHEY, CDR2 SVGAGI.